The 26 T cell receptor beta chains below all came from one sample that was sequenced in a study of sequential checkpoint blockade in melanoma. Generated by immunoSEQ multiplex PCR, the TCRdb table keeps only in-frame clones and is missing some. The table records about 4,900 clones, about 32% of them present only once. Treatment reported: randomized to nivolumab then ipilimumab (arm A) or the reverse (arm B). Specimen: tumor tissue (inferred from file names), collected from a patient given nivolumab and ipilimumab in sequence. The receptor source for this set is a human donor with melanoma.

This sequence joins TRBV28 and TRBJ2-7, with 8 bases lining up with TRBD1. CDR1 is MDHEN and CDR2 is SYDVKM in the germline V gene. The trim removed 6 bases at V and 4 bases at J, leaving 5 bases unmatched. The CDR3 spans 13 residues. For the CDR3, the DNA is TGTGCCAGCAGCTTCGGGACAGGATACGAGCAGTACTTC. Translation gives CASSFGTGYEQYF.

This chain's CDR3 is CASSPPGGRNTEAFF. The CDR3 DNA follows: TGTGCCAGCAGTCCCCCCGGCGGTAGGAACACTGAAGCTTTCTTT. The chain recombines TRBV6-8 with TRBJ1-1; unclear D gene. This CDR3 has 15 amino acids. CDR1 is MNHGY and CDR2 is SAAAGT in the germline V gene. Trimming stripped 5 bases from V and 1 base from J, with 14 bases between.

At least ten counts were recorded for this clone. V gene TRBV11-3 combines with J gene TRBJ2-1, with a tentative D call TRBD1 (5 bases). Per germline, CDR1 SGHNT and CDR2 YENEEA. This CDR3 has 14 amino acids. The V and J ends lost 5 bases and 6 bases respectively, with 14 bases between them. CDR3 in amino acids: CASSPAIGVNEQFF. The CDR3 DNA sequence: TGTGCCAGCAGCCCGGCCATAGGGGTCAATGAGCAGTTCTTC.

The chain employs TRBV18 and TRBJ1-5; D remains unclear. CDR1 is KGHSH and CDR2 is LQKENI in the germline V gene. This CDR3 contains 13 residues. V was pared by 5 bases and J by 4 bases, with 9 bases between. The chain's CDR3 is CASSSTRNQPQHF. The CDR3 DNA follows: TGTGCCAGCTCAAGTACAAGGAATCAGCCCCAGCATTTT.

The V and J genes are TRBV11-3 and TRBJ2-6, with TRBD1 matching 8 bases. J lost 3 bases, V lost 5 bases, and 3 bases had no gene match. The CDR3 totals 15 residues. CDR1 and CDR2 from the germline V gene are SGHNT and YENEEA. The CDR3 nucleotides are TGTGCCAGCAGCGCCAGGGGGCTTGGGGCCAACGTCCTGACTTTC. The encoded protein is CASSARGLGANVLTF.

The V gene is TRBV29-1, the J gene TRBJ2-2, with 7 bases that match TRBD1. The CDR3 runs to 17 residues. With V trimmed by 0 bases and J by 3 bases, 10 bases remained unmatched. Germline CDR1 reads SQVTM; CDR2 reads ANQGSEA. The CDR3 loop is CSVEDRLGDSYTGELFF. Here the CDR3 DNA reads TGCAGCGTTGAAGATCGATTGGGGGACAGTTACACCGGGGAGCTGTTTTTT.

Many counts were recorded for this clone. The chain carries TRBV7-5 and TRBJ2-7; the table's D call, TRBD1, was not checked against the DNA. TRBV7-5 is given as a pseudogene. The CDR3 totals 15 residues. The CDR3 is CASSYTGTGAYEQYF. The CDR3 DNA is TGTGCCAGCAGCTACACCGGGACAGGGGCCTACGAGCAGTACTTC.

This clone is labeled medium-sized. V is TRBV6-8 and J is TRBJ1-2; TRBD1 matches at 7 bases. The germline gives CDR1 MNHGY, CDR2 SAAAGT. The CDR3 runs to 14 residues. With 10 bases clipped from V and 4 bases from J, the junction kept 12 bases outside the gene matches. The CDR3: CATFRQGVVYGYTF. CDR3 DNA sequence: TGTGCCACCTTTCGACAGGGAGTAGTCTATGGCTACACCTTC.

This clone is medium-sized by share. The chain is built from TRBV11-3 and TRBJ2-7; TRBD2 agrees at 7 bases. The CDR3 spans 15 residues. With V trimmed by 1 base and J by 2 bases, 5 bases remained unmatched. In germline, CDR1 is SGHNT, CDR2 YENEEA. The CDR3 is CASSLVASGTYEQYF. As DNA, the CDR3 is TGTGCCAGCAGCTTAGTGGCTAGCGGTACCTACGAGCAGTACTTC. The full variable domain, in which reference TRBV11-3 and TRBJ2-7 provide the parts outside the CDR3, is EAGVVQSPRYKIIEKKQPVAFWCNPISGHNTLYWYLQNLGQGPELLIRYENEEAVDDSQLPKDRFSAERLKGVDSTLKIQPAELGDSAVYLCASSLVASGTYEQYFGPGTRLTVT.

V gene TRBV19 combines with J gene TRBJ1-2; D gene unclear. This CDR3 comprises 13 residues. Looked up from germline, CDR1 is LNHDA and CDR2 is SQIVND (reference sequence). Deletions cut 1 base from V and 2 bases from J, with 5 bases between. The CDR3 loop reads CASSIVNNYGYTF. The CDR3 nucleotides are TGTGCCAGTAGTATAGTCAACAACTATGGCTACACCTTC.

The chain employs TRBV9 and TRBJ1-1; 10 bases line up with TRBD1. This CDR3 is 14 amino acids long. CDR1 is SGDLS, CDR2 YYNGEE, per germline. V trimming: 3 bases; J trimming: 5 bases; junction bases outside the gene matches: 4. The DNA of the CDR3 is TGTGCCAGCAGCGCCAGGACAGGGGGAACTGAAGCTTTCTTT. Its protein is CASSARTGGTEAFF.

This clone was observed a few times. The chain joins TRBV5-1 to TRBJ2-5, with D possibly matching TRBD1 (5 bases). Germline CDR1 reads SGHRS; CDR2 reads YFSETQ. V lost 0 bases and J 0 bases, leaving 9 bases between the germline ends. This CDR3 spans 15 amino acids. CDR3 loop: CASSLGTTDQETQYF. CDR3 nucleotide sequence: TGCGCCAGCAGCTTGGGTACGACAGACCAAGAGACCCAGTACTTC.

This clone is classed as medium-sized. This chain uses TRBV11-3 with TRBJ1-1, with a possible D match to TRBD1 (6 bases). Trimming left V 1 base short and J 0 bases short, with 9 bases between. The CDR3 runs 15 residues. Germline lookup yields CDR1 SGHNT and CDR2 YENEEA. As DNA, the CDR3 is TGTGCCAGCAGCTTAGGGACAGCTATGAACACTGAAGCTTTCTTT. Translated, it gives CASSLGTAMNTEAFF.

This clone has only a few counts. The chain uses TRBV19 and TRBJ2-5; no reliable D call. The V gene lost 3 bases and the J gene lost 0 bases, with 5 bases spanning the gap. This CDR3 has 13 residues. Germline-derived CDR1 and CDR2 are LNHDA and SQIVND (reference sequence). CDR3 region: CASSISNQETQYF. CDR3 bases: TGTGCCAGTAGTATCTCCAACCAAGAGACCCAGTACTTC.

V usage is TRBV5-1 and J usage is TRBJ2-3; D not resolved. There are 14 residues in the CDR3. V was clipped by 0 bases and J by 4 bases, with 9 bases between them. In germline, CDR1 is SGHRS, CDR2 YFSETQ. CDR3 bases: TGCGCCAGCAGCTTGGGTAGGGTGCCAGATACGCAGTATTTT. Its protein is CASSLGRVPDTQYF. The full variable domain, its missing parts supplied by reference TRBV5-1 and TRBJ2-3, is KAGVTQTPRYLIKTRGQQVTLSCSPISGHRSVSWYQQTPGQGLQFLFEYFSETQRNKGNFPGRFSGRQFSNSRSEMNVSTLELGDSALYLCASSLGRVPDTQYFGPGTRLTVL.

This clone was counted ten times or more. This chain joins TRBV4-1 and TRBJ1-5, with D hard to call. CDR1 is MGHRA, CDR2 YSYEKL, per germline. The CDR3 extends over 15 amino acids. V gave up 0 bases and J gave up 4 bases, with 10 bases separating them. The CDR3 loop reads CASSQDRRVNQPQHF. In DNA, the CDR3 is TGCGCCAGCAGCCAAGATCGAAGGGTAAATCAGCCCCAGCATTTT.

By sample share, this clone is large (0.1 to 1%). The CDR3 sequence: CASSPGEGNTIYF. DNA for the CDR3: TGCGCCAGCAGCCCCGGAGAGGGAAACACCATATATTTT. This chain links TRBV4-1 with TRBJ1-3; D call uncertain. V shed 4 bases and J shed 4 bases, with 8 bases lying between them. The V gene's germline CDR1 is MGHRA and CDR2 YSYEKL. This CDR3 has 13 amino acids.

The V and J genes are TRBV11-3 and TRBJ1-6; D uncertain. Germline values: CDR1 SGHNT, CDR2 YENEEA. The CDR3 is made up of 15 amino acids. The V end was cut by 5 bases, the J end by 0 bases, with 8 bases between. This CDR3 reads CASSIQSSYNSPLHF. The CDR3, as DNA: TGTGCCAGCAGCATCCAGAGCTCCTATAATTCACCCCTCCACTTT.

CDR3 coding DNA: TGTGCCAGCAGCTTGTACAGAGTCTCTGGAAACACCATATATTTT. Protein sequence: CASSLYRVSGNTIYF. The chain joins TRBV7-7 to TRBJ1-3; D is unresolved. V was cut by 3 bases and J by 0 bases, with 9 bases left in between. Per the germline V gene, CDR1 is SSHAT and CDR2 is FNYEAQ (reference sequence). The length of the CDR3 is 15 residues.

This clone has more than one count but fewer than ten. The chain carries TRBV6-8 and TRBJ1-1; weak D call: TRBD1 (5 bases). Germline V gene lookup returns CDR1 MNHGY and CDR2 SAAAGT. CDR3 length: 18 residues. Trimming removed 0 bases from V and 0 bases from J, with 17 bases in between. In DNA form, the CDR3 reads TGTGCCAGCAGTTACTCGGGCCCTGGGGGATTTTTGAACACTGAAGCTTTCTTT. Translation gives CASSYSGPGGFLNTEAFF.

In this sample, this clone turned up many times. The V call is TRBV23-1, the J call TRBJ1-4; TRBD1 aligns across 7 bases. TRBV23-1 is classed as an ORF, of uncertain function. Trimming took 6 bases from V and 8 from J; bases not matched to a gene: 6. This CDR3 has 13 amino acids. For the CDR3, the DNA is TGCGCCAGCAGCCAGGGGGGAAGGGAAAAACTGTTTTTT. Amino acids: CASSQGGREKLFF.

The V call is TRBV19, the J call TRBJ1-3; D ambiguous. The CDR3 is 14 residues long. V was shortened by 4 bases and J by 0 bases, with 7 bases between the two germline ends. CDR1 and CDR2 (germline): LNHDA, SQIVND (reference sequence). The DNA for the CDR3 is TGTGCCAGTAGTACGCTGAGCTCTGGAAACACCATATATTTT. Its translation: CASSTLSSGNTIYF.

This clone is termed medium-sized. The V call is TRBV11-3, the J call TRBJ2-7; 8 bases line up with TRBD1. V lost 5 bases to trimming and J lost 3 bases; unmatched junction nucleotides: 9. Germline V gene data show CDR1 as SGHNT and CDR2 as YENEEA. The CDR3 runs to 15 residues. The CDR3 sequence is CASSRDRRRNYEQYF. The CDR3 nucleotides are TGTGCCAGCAGCCGGGACAGGAGGCGCAACTACGAGCAGTACTTC. The full variable domain, with the rest looked up from reference TRBV11-3 and TRBJ2-7, is EAGVVQSPRYKIIEKKQPVAFWCNPISGHNTLYWYLQNLGQGPELLIRYENEEAVDDSQLPKDRFSAERLKGVDSTLKIQPAELGDSAVYLCASSRDRRRNYEQYFGPGTRLTVT.

The chain links TRBV6-8 to TRBJ2-1; D is unclear. CDR3 size: 16 residues. CDR1 is MNHGY and CDR2 is SAAAGT in the germline V gene. V lost 2 bases and J lost 0, with 11 bases in between. The CDR3 here is CASSYNYLSSYNEQFF. Written as DNA, the CDR3 is TGTGCCAGCAGTTACAACTACTTGAGCTCCTACAATGAGCAGTTCTTC.

This chain links TRBV5-1 with TRBJ1-3, with no clear D. The CDR3 contains 14 residues. CDR1 is SGHRS and CDR2 is YFSETQ in the germline V gene. V dropped 4 bases and J dropped 1 base, with 9 bases sitting between them. CDR3 sequence: CASSPIGSGNTIYF. The CDR3 bases are TGCGCCAGCAGCCCCATTGGTTCTGGAAACACCATATATTTT. Looking up the rest from reference TRBV5-1 and TRBJ1-3 gives the full variable domain: KAGVTQTPRYLIKTRGQQVTLSCSPISGHRSVSWYQQTPGQGLQFLFEYFSETQRNKGNFPGRFSGRQFSNSRSEMNVSTLELGDSALYLCASSPIGSGNTIYFGEGSWLTVV.

V and J are TRBV19 and TRBJ2-3; D ambiguous. Germline V gives CDR1 LNHDA, CDR2 SQIVND (reference sequence). This CDR3 spans 13 amino acids. Trimming took off 4 bases at V and 5 bases at J, with 10 bases between the two ends. CDR3 nucleotide sequence: TGTGCCAGTAGTAATGGGCGCGGAGATACGCAGTATTTT. Its translation is CASSNGRGDTQYF.